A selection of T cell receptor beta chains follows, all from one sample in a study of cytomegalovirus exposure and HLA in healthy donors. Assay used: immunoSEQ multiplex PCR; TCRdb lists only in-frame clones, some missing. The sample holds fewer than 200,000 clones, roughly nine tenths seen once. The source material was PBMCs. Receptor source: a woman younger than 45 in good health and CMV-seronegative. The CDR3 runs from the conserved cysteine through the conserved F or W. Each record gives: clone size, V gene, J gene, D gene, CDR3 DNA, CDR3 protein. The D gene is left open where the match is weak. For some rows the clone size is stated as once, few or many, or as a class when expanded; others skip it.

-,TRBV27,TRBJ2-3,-,TGTGCCAGCAGTTTCTCCGGACAGTCCACAGATACGCAGTATTTT,CASSFSGQSTDTQYF
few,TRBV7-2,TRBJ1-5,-,TGTGCCAGCAGCTTTACAGCTAGCAATCAGCCCCAGCATTTT,CASSFTASNQPQHF
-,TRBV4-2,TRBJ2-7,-,TGTGCCAGCAGCCTTTATACCTCCTACGAGCAGTACTTC,CASSLYTSYEQYF
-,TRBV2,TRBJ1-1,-,TGTGCCAGCATGCCTAGTAGAGAGAACACTGAAGCTTTCTTT,CASMPSRENTEAFF
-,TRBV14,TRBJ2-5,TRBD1,TGTGCCAGCAGCCAAGCCCGGGACAGGGGGCGGGAGACCCAGTACTTC,CASSQARDRGRETQYF
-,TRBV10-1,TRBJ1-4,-,TGCGCCAGCAGTGACCTGGGCCTACAAGGAAAACTGTTTTTT,CASSDLGLQGKLFF
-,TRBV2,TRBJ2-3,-,TGTGCCAGCAGTTGGGCCCCTACTAGCACAGATACGCAGTATTTT,CASSWAPTSTDTQYF
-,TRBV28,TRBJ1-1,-,TGTGCCAGCAGTTTATTGTACAGGGACGCTTTCTTT,CASSLLYRDAFF
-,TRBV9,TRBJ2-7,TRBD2,TGTGCCAGCAGCGCGGGACTAGCGGGAGGTTTGGGGACCTACGAGCAGTACTTC,CASSAGLAGGLGTYEQYF
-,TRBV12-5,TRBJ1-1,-,TGTGCTAGTGGTTTGGTACTCGGGGGGGTCACTGAAGCTTTCTTT,CASGLVLGGVTEAFF
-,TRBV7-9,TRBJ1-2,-,TGTGTCAGCAGCTTAGTTGGTGCCTTAGCTAACTATGGCTACACCTTC,CVSSLVGALANYGYTF
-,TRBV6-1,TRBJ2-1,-,TGTGCCAGCAGTGGCCGCAGGACACGGGTCTACAATGAGCAGTTCTTC,CASSGRRTRVYNEQFF
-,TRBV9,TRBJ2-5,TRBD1,TGTGCCAGCAGCGTAGCCCAACAGGGGCGGGAGACCCAGTACTTC,CASSVAQQGRETQYF
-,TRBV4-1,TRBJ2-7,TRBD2,TGCGCCAGCAGCCACGCAGGGACTAGCGGCTACGAGCAGTACTTC,CASSHAGTSGYEQYF
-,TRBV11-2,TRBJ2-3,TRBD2,TGTGCCAGCAGCACCGATTCTAGCGGGGGGACCACAGATACGCAGTATTTT,CASSTDSSGGTTDTQYF
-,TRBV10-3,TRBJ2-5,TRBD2,TGTGCCATCAGTGTCTCTAGCGGAGAGACCCAGTACTTC,CAISVSSGETQYF
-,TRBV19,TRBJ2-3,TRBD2,TGTGCCAGTAGTCCCCGGGGGAGCGGGAACACAGATACGCAGTATTTT,CASSPRGSGNTDTQYF
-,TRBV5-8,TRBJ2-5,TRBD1,TGTGCCAGCAGCTTGGTGGTATGGGGGACAGTGGAGACCCAGTACTTC,CASSLVVWGTVETQYF
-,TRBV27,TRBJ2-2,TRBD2,TGTGCCAGCAGTTTTAGCGGGAGGGCCGTAAAGTCCGGGGAGCTGTTTTTT,CASSFSGRAVKSGELFF
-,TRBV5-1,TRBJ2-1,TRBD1,TGCGCCAGCAGCTCCGGACAGGCGGGCAATGAGCAGTTCTTC,CASSSGQAGNEQFF
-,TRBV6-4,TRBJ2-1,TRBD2,TGTGCCAGCAGTCCCGGGACTAGCGGGAATGAGCAGTTCTTC,CASSPGTSGNEQFF
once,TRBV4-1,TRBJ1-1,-,TGCGCCAGCAGCCAATTGGACAACATGAACACTGAAGCTTTCTTT,CASSQLDNMNTEAFF
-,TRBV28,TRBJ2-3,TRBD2,TGTGCCAGCAGCTTTAGCGGGAGGGCCTTGGATACGCAGTATTTT,CASSFSGRALDTQYF
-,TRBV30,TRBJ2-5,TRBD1,TGTGCCGCAACAGGGACAGGGGCGCAAGAGACCCAGTACTTC,CAATGTGAQETQYF
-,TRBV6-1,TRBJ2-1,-,TGTGCCAGCAGTGAACGGGGGTCAGCGCTGCGGGAGTTCTTC,CASSERGSALREFF
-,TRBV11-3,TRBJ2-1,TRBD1,TGTGCCAGCAGCTACTACTCCGGGACAGGGGAAGGAGGTTACAATGAGCAGTTCTTC,CASSYYSGTGEGGYNEQFF
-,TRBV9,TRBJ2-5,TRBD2,TGTGCCAGCAGCGTAGGGACTAGCGGGAGTTACACCCAGTACTTC,CASSVGTSGSYTQYF
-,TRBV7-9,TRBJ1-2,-,TGTGCCAGCAGCCCTCAGGCCCTTTTTGGCTACACCTTC,CASSPQALFGYTF